A single sample gave rise to the 14 T cell receptor beta chains below, sequenced in a study of breast tumors, draining lymph nodes, adjacent tissues. TCRdb re-analysed the multiplex PCR reads in MiXCR, keeping a single row per CDR3 protein. This sample carries around 70,000 distinct CDR3 sequences, around two fifths of them seen once, and the ten largest clones take over 7.5%. Sequences were obtained from breast tumor tissue. These receptors all stem from a female donor with breast cancer. Some clones in this sample may be carry-over from other donors' samples.

Only a few counts were recorded for this clonotype. This rearrangement joins TRBV7-9 to TRBJ1-6; 7 nucleotides agree with TRBD1. This CDR3 is built from 15 residues. Germline CDR1 SEHNR, CDR2 FQNEAQ (reference sequence). Trimming at V came to 4 bases and at J to 12 bases, leaving 12 bases not matched to a gene. The DNA of the CDR3 is TGTGCCAGCAGCTCCCTGGACGGGACAGACAAACCCCTCCACTTT. This translates into CASSSLDGTDKPLHF.

Turning to this clonotype: Here the CDR3 omits its conserved ending phenylalanine or tryptophan, so a read error is the likely source. The DNA is left out, because the CDR3 cannot be placed on it with certainty; the CDR3 is given as TCRdb lists it. V is TRBV5-1 and J is TRBJ2-7; no check of the table's D call, TRBD1, against the DNA was made. Looked up from germline, CDR1 is SGHRS and CDR2 is YFSETQ. From its first to its last residue, the CDR3 has 14 amino acids. Here the CDR3 reads CASSTGQGSYEQSS.

The rearrangement links TRBV9 to TRBJ1-2; D ambiguous. The germline CDR1 and CDR2 sequences are SGDLS and YYNGEE. The CDR3 is 14 residues long. Trimming took off 0 bases at V and 10 bases at J, with 16 bases between the two ends. The CDR3 here is CASSVGAEHPYYTF. As DNA, the CDR3 is TGTGCCAGCAGCGTAGGCGCGGAACATCCTTACTACACCTTC.

This clonotype was detected many times. This chain uses TRBV4-1 with TRBJ2-3; D unclear. CDR1 is MGHRA and CDR2 is YSYEKL in the germline V gene. The CDR3 extends over 17 amino acids. With 0 bases removed from V and 2 bases from J, the gap between germline ends came to 15 bases. CDR3 sequence: CASSQDRSNLFTDTQYF. The CDR3 DNA reads TGCGCCAGCAGCCAAGATCGCAGCAACCTATTCACAGATACGCAGTATTTT.

There are many counts of this clonotype. This chain connects TRBV7-2 to TRBJ1-3, with unresolved D. CDR3 length: 18 amino acids. Germline CDR1 is SGHTA and CDR2 is FQGNSA. Trimming took 4 bases from V and 2 from J, leaving 21 bases between them. In nucleotides, the CDR3 is TGTGCCAGCAGCTCGTTAGGTCGGTCCATAGGAGCTGGAAACACCATATATTTT. Protein sequence: CASSSLGRSIGAGNTIYF.

This clonotype came up many times. The CDR3 nucleotides read TGTGCCAGCAGTTACCCCCCCGGACACCCGCGGGGCAATCAGCCCCAGCATTTT. This translates into CASSYPPGHPRGNQPQHF. V gene TRBV6-2 or TRBV6-3 combines with J gene TRBJ1-5; the D gene is possibly TRBD1 (5 bases). The germline V gene has CDR1 MNHEY and CDR2 SVGEGT. Trimming took 2 bases from V and 2 from J, leaving 19 bases between them. The CDR3 length is 18 residues.

This clonotype appeared many times. A single base separates this from a much larger clone, so it may be a read error. This chain links TRBV20-1 with TRBJ2-5; TRBD1 matches at 7 bases. V shed 3 bases and J 5 bases; nucleotides not matched to a gene: 15. Germline loops: CDR1 DFQATT, CDR2 SNEGSKA (reference sequence). CDR3 length: 16 amino acids. In nucleotides, the CDR3 is TGCAGTGCTAGTGGATGGGGAACAGGGGCCGTTGAGACCCAGTACTTC. Translation: CSASGWGTGAVETQYF.

This clonotype appeared many times. The rearrangement uses TRBV5-6 and TRBJ2-2; a possible D gene is TRBD2 (6 bases). V was clipped by 3 bases and J by 1 base, with 13 bases between them. Germline lookup yields CDR1 SGHDT and CDR2 YYEEEE. This CDR3 contains 16 residues. DNA of the CDR3: TGTGCCAGCAGCTGGGGCGGTAGCGGGAACACCGGGGAGCTGTTTTTT. It codes for CASSWGGSGNTGELFF.

This clonotype was seen ten or more times. The chain employs TRBV2 and TRBJ2-1; possible D gene TRBD2, 6 bases. Germline V gene data show CDR1 as SNHLY and CDR2 as FYNNEI. The CDR3 extends over 16 amino acids. V dropped 5 bases and J dropped 0 bases, with 14 bases sitting between them. Written as DNA, the CDR3 is TGTGCCAGCAGTCTCGGGGACTCCGGCTCCTACAATGAGCAGTTCTTC. Its translation is CASSLGDSGSYNEQFF.

This clonotype has a count of ten or more. The chain has TRBV2 and TRBJ2-6; D gene uncertain. V shed 7 bases and J shed 0 bases, with 10 bases lying between them. The length of the CDR3 is 15 residues. The germline V gene has CDR1 SNHLY and CDR2 FYNNEI. The CDR3 DNA reads as TGTGCCAGCATCACCGACATCTCTGGGGCCAACGTCCTGACTTTC. The encoded protein is CASITDISGANVLTF.

This clonotype was recorded at least ten times. J is TRBJ1-2 and V is TRBV11-2; D perhaps matches TRBD1 (5 bases). The CDR3 totals 13 residues. Germline CDR1 SGHAT, CDR2 FQNNGV. The germline V and J ends were trimmed by 3 bases and 12 bases, with 17 bases remaining between them. Here the CDR3 DNA reads TGTGCCAGCAGCTTCTCCCCAGACAGCCCTAACACCTTC. Protein product: CASSFSPDSPNTF.

The J gene is TRBJ1-4, the V gene TRBV7-9, with TRBD1 as a possible D gene (5 bases). This CDR3 spans 14 amino acids. The germline V gene has CDR1 SEHNR and CDR2 FQNEAQ (reference sequence). Trimming took 5 bases from V and 8 from J, leaving 15 bases between them. This chain's CDR3 is CASSREGSWEKLFF. The DNA for the CDR3 is TGTGCCAGCAGCCGGGAGGGGTCGTGGGAAAAACTGTTTTTT.

The J gene is TRBJ2-6, the V gene TRBV5-1; D is unresolved. The CDR3 runs 14 residues. Germline V CDR1 and CDR2: SGHRS, YFSETQ. Trimming shortened V by 5 bases and J by 1 base, and 7 bases separated the two germline ends. CDR3 sequence: CASSEASGANVLTF. The CDR3 nucleotides are TGCGCCAGCAGTGAGGCTTCTGGGGCCAACGTCCTGACTTTC.

The rearrangement uses TRBV7-3 and TRBJ2-7, with 8 bases aligning to TRBD2. The length of the CDR3 is 15 residues. V was pared by 2 bases and J by 9 bases, with 12 bases of the junction left unmatched. The germline CDR1 and CDR2 sequences are SGHTA and FQGTGA. This chain's CDR3 is CASSLVNSGASGQYF. The CDR3 DNA is TGTGCCAGCAGCTTAGTTAATAGCGGGGCCTCGGGGCAGTACTTC.